Below, 10 T cell receptor beta chains from the same sample are listed, as sequenced in a study of OX40 agonist ivuxolimab in advanced cancers. Sequencing used immunoSEQ multiplex PCR; TCRdb keeps in-frame clones, though not all of them. The sample carries some 70,000 clones, more than 80% recorded once. The source was CD4+ or CD8+ T cells sorted from blood, collected in a trial of the OX40 agonist ivuxolimab. These receptors all come from an adult with an advanced solid tumor such as melanoma, head and neck, liver or kidney cancer.

This chain joins TRBV6-1 and TRBJ1-2; D may be TRBD1 (5 bases). This CDR3 contains 14 residues. V was shortened by 6 bases and J by 8 bases, with 19 bases between the two germline ends. CDR1 is MNHNS and CDR2 is SASEGT in the germline V gene. CDR3 bases: TGTGCCAGCAGACCTCCGGGGGACCCTTTCGGCTACACCTTC. This encodes CASRPPGDPFGYTF.

The chain is built from TRBV10-3 and TRBJ1-1; D call uncertain. V dropped 5 bases and J dropped 0 bases, with 1 base sitting between them. The CDR3 has 11 residues. Germline-derived CDR1 and CDR2 are ENHRY and SYGVKD. For the CDR3, the DNA is TGTGCCATCAGTATGAACACTGAAGCTTTCTTT. It is translated as CAISMNTEAFF.

The chain recombines TRBV10-3 with TRBJ2-3; 9 bases line up with TRBD1. CDR1 is ENHRY, CDR2 SYGVKD, per germline. The CDR3 contains 14 residues. After removal of 9 bases from V and 0 bases from J, the junction contained 4 bases not matched to a gene. The chain's CDR3 is CAIRTGASTDTQYF. CDR3 DNA sequence: TGTGCCATTAGGACAGGGGCAAGCACAGATACGCAGTATTTT.

A single count supports this clone. DNA of the CDR3: TGCGCCAGCAGCTTGCCTAAGAGGGAACTAGTGGGGAATGAGCAGTTCTTC. Residues: CASSLPKRELVGNEQFF. The V call is TRBV5-1, the J call TRBJ2-1, with D perhaps TRBD2 (5 bases). CDR1 SGHRS and CDR2 YFSETQ come from the germline V gene. The CDR3 loop spans 17 amino acids. Between the trimmed V and J ends, which lost 1 base and 7 bases, there was a span of 21 bases.

The CDR3 here is CAISSGTAAYEQYF. The CDR3 region has the DNA TGTGCCATCAGTTCCGGGACGGCGGCCTACGAGCAGTACTTC. The genes are TRBV10-3 and TRBJ2-7, with D perhaps given as TRBD1 or TRBD2 (5 bases each). CDR3 length: 14 residues. Germline lookup yields CDR1 ENHRY and CDR2 SYGVKD. V lost 5 bases, J lost 2 bases, and 13 bases lay in between.

This chain links TRBV7-2 with TRBJ1-1, with unresolved D. Germline values: CDR1 SGHTA, CDR2 FQGNSA. The ends were cut back, 3 bases at V and 3 bases at J, with 8 bases in the middle. This CDR3 spans 13 amino acids. CDR3: CASSFTDDTEAFF. The DNA of the CDR3 is TGTGCCAGCAGCTTTACTGACGACACTGAAGCTTTCTTT. The full variable domain, completed using reference TRBV7-2 and TRBJ1-1, is GAGVSQSPSNKVTEKGKDVELRCDPISGHTALYWYRQSLGQGLEFLIYFQGNSAPDKSGLPSDRFSAERTGGSVSTLTIQRTQQEDSAVYLCASSFTDDTEAFFGQGTRLTVV.

The rearrangement joins TRBV9 to TRBJ2-7; maybe TRBD1 (5 bases). Looked up from germline, CDR1 is SGDLS and CDR2 is YYNGEE. The CDR3 has 13 amino acids. With 0 bases removed from V and 3 bases from J, the gap between germline ends came to 7 bases. CDR3 nucleotide sequence: TGTGCCAGCAGCGTAGCGCAGGGCTACGAGCAGTACTTC. The encoded protein is CASSVAQGYEQYF.

The chain combines TRBV30 with TRBJ1-6; weak D call: TRBD1 (5 bases). Germline CDR1 and CDR2: GTSNPN and SVGIG (reference sequence). CDR3 length equals 16 residues. With 1 base removed from V and 1 base from J, the gap between germline ends came to 11 bases. In nucleotides, the CDR3 is TGTGCCTGGAGTGGAGAGGGGTTATCCTATAATTCACCCCTCCACTTT. Translation gives CAWSGEGLSYNSPLHF.

This clone was counted a single time. V usage is TRBV2 and J usage is TRBJ1-2; TRBD1 is a possible D gene (5 bases). Trimming stripped 6 bases from V and 5 bases from J, with 10 bases between. CDR1 is SNHLY, CDR2 FYNNEI, per germline. The CDR3 contains 12 residues. The CDR3 nucleotides are TGTGCCAGCAGGGAGGGGTGGTATGGCTACACCTTC. Encoded protein: CASREGWYGYTF.

This chain uses TRBV6-5 with TRBJ2-1; 8 bases are a match to TRBD1. The junction had 4 bases not matched to a gene; V was cut back by 6 bases and J by 6 bases. This CDR3 region has 13 residues. Germline assignment: CDR1 MNHEY and CDR2 SVGAGI. The chain's CDR3 is CASRRTGGNEQFF. CDR3 nucleotides: TGTGCCAGCAGGAGAACAGGGGGCAATGAGCAGTTCTTC.